This T cell receptor beta chain is from a study of regulatory T cells in long-lasting Graves disease. Regarding time point: newly diagnosed GD, antithyroid drugs for less than 3 months. The TCR library was made from RNA that had been extracted from PBMCs in TRIzol. Investigators prepared the TCR beta libraries by applying iRepertoire HTBI primers and Arm-PCR of CDR3 regions. TCRdb used MiXCR to reprocess the multiplex PCR reads, holding one entry per CDR3 protein. The sample holds about 530,000 distinct CDR3 sequences, 16% seen once. Per germline, CDR1 SGHKS and CDR2 YYEKEE (reference sequence). The CDR3 consists of 18 residues. V was clipped by 0 bases and J by 2 bases, with 15 bases between them. This clonotype was seen ten or more times. The sample was also linked to a second study, of T cells in Graves' hyperthyroidism and ophthalmopathy. Per that paper: The HTBI set primed first-round TCR CDR3 RT-PCR.

The input for sequencing was peripheral blood mononuclear cells (PBMCs), taken at new diagnosis, from a patient treated with antithyroid drugs. The receptor comes from a middle-aged woman with Graves disease. The V and J genes are TRBV5-5 and TRBJ1-6; TRBD1 is a possible D gene (5 bases). The CDR3 DNA follows: TGTGCCAGCAGCTTGGGGCAGGGAGGTTTTGCCTATAATTCACCCCTCCACTTT. Its translation: CASSLGQGGFAYNSPLHF.